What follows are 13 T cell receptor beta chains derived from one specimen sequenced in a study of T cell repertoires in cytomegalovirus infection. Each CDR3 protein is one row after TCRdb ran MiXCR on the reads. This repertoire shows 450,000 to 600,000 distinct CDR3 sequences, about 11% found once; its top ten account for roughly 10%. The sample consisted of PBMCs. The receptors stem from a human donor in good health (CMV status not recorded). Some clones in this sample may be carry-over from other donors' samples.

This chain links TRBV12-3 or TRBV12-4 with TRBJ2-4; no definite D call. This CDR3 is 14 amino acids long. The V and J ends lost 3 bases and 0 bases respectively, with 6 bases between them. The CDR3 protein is CASSLSLAKNIQYF. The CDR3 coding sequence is TGTGCCAGCAGTTTGTCCTTAGCCAAAAACATTCAGTACTTC.

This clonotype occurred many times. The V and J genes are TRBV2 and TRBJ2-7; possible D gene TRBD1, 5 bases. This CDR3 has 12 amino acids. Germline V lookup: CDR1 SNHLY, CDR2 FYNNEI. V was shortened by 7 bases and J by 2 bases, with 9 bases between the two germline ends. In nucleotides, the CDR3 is TGTGCCAGCATTGGCAGGGCCTACGAGCAGTACTTC. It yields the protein CASIGRAYEQYF.

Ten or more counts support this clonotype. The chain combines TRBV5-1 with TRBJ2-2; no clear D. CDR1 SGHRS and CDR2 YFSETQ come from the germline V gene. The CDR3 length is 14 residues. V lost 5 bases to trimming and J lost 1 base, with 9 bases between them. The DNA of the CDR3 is TGCGCCAGCAGAGGTCCAGGGAACACCGGGGAGCTGTTTTTT. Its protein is CASRGPGNTGELFF.

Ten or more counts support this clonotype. The CDR3 region has the DNA TGTGCCAGCAGCGAAGGGGGCAATGAGCAGTTCTTC. Protein sequence: CASSEGGNEQFF. The J gene is TRBJ2-1, the V gene TRBV7-3; D is perhaps TRBD1 (6 bases). Germline CDR1 reads SGHTA; CDR2 reads FQGTGA. This CDR3 is 12 amino acids long. Trimming shortened V by 5 bases and J by 6 bases, and 8 bases separated the two germline ends.

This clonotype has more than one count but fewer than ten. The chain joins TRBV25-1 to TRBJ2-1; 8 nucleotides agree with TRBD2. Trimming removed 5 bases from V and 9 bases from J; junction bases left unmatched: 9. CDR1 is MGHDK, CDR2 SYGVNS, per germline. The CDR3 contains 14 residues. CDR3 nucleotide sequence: TGTGCCAGCAGTCCCAGCGGGAGATTCGGTGAGCAGTTCTTC. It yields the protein CASSPSGRFGEQFF. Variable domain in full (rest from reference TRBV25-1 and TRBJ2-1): EADIYQTPRYLVIGTGKKITLECSQTMGHDKMYWYQQDPGMELHLIHYSYGVNSTEKGDLSSESTVSRIRTEHFPLTLESARPSHTSQYLCASSPSGRFGEQFFGPGTRLTVL.

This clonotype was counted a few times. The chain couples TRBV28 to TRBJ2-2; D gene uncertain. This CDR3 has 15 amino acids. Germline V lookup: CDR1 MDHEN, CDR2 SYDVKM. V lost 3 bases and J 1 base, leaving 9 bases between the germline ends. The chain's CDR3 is CASSFSIQNTGELFF. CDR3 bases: TGTGCCAGCAGTTTCTCTATCCAGAACACCGGGGAGCTGTTTTTT. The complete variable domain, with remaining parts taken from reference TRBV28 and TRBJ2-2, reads DVKVTQSSRYLVKRTGEKVFLECVQDMDHENMFWYRQDPGLGLRLIYFSYDVKMKEKGDIPEGYSVSREKKERFSLILESASTNQTSMYLCASSFSIQNTGELFFGEGSRLTVL.

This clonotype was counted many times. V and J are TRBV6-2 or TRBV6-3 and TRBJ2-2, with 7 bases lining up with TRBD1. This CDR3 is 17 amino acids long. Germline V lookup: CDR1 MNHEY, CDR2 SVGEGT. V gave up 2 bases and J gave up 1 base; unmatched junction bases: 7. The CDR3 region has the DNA TGTGCCAGCAGTTACCCCCCCAGGGGGTTGAACACCGGGGAGCTGTTTTTT. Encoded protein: CASSYPPRGLNTGELFF.

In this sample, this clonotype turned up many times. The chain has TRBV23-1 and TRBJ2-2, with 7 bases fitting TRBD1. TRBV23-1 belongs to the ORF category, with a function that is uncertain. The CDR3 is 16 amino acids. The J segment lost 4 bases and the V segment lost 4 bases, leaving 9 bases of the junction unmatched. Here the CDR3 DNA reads TGCGCCAGCAGTCTTCGGCCGGGACAGACCACCGGGGAGCTGTTTTTT. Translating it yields CASSLRPGQTTGELFF.

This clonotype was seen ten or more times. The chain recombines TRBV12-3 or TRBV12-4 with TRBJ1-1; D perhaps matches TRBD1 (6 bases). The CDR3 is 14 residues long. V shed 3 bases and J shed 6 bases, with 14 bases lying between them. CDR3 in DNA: TGTGCCAGCAGTTTTAGTGGGGGGCAGGCTGAAGCTTTCTTT. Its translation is CASSFSGGQAEAFF.

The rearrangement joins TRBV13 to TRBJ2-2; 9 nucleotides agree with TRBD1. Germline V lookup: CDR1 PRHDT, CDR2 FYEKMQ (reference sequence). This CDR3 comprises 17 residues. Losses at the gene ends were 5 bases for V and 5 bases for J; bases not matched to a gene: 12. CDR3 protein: CASSALRTGEGTGELFF. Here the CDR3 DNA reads TGTGCCAGCAGCGCCCTTCGGACAGGGGAGGGAACCGGGGAGCTGTTTTTT.

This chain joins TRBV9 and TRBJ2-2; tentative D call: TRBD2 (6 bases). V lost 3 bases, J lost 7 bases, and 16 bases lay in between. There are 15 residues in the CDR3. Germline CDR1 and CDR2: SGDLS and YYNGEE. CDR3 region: CASSAGGVSGGELFF. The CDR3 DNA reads TGTGCCAGCAGCGCCGGAGGGGTTAGCGGCGGGGAGCTGTTTTTT.

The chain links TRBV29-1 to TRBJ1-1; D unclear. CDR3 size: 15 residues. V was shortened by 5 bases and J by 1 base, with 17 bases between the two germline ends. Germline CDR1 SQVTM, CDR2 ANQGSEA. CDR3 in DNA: TGCAGCGTTTATGGCCTATGGGGAAGGAACACTGAAGCTTTCTTT. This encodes CSVYGLWGRNTEAFF.

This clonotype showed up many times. This chain's CDR3 is CASSFRLAATYNEQFF. In DNA form, the CDR3 reads TGTGCCAGCAGCTTTAGACTAGCGGCTACCTACAATGAGCAGTTCTTC. V usage is TRBV7-2 and J usage is TRBJ2-1, with 9 bases matching TRBD2. CDR3 size: 16 residues. The germline gives CDR1 SGHTA, CDR2 FQGNSA. Trimming took 3 bases from V and 2 from J; bases not matched to a gene: 5.